The rows below give T cell receptor beta chains drawn from one sample of a study of blood T cell repertoires in COVID-19. Only in-frame clones appear in the TCRdb table, and some are missing; sequencing was by immunoSEQ multiplex PCR. The sample holds approximately 100,000 clones, less than 90% seen once. Sequencing used peripheral blood. The source is a human donor in a cohort sampled during active COVID-19. The CDR3 runs from the conserved cysteine through the conserved F or W. D genes are given only for firm matches. Part of the rows lack a size; the others show once, few, many or a class for expanded clones.

V gene	J gene	CDR3 length	clone size	D gene	CDR3 protein	CDR3 DNA
TRBV5-5	TRBJ2-5	15	.	TRBD2	CASSLLGGYQETQYF	TGTGCCAGCAGCTTGTTGGGGGGGTACCAAGAGACCCAGTACTTC
TRBV9	TRBJ1-2	16	few	.	CASSGGRMGQYYGYTF	TGTGCCAGCAGCGGAGGCCGTATGGGACAATACTATGGCTACACCTTC
TRBV28	TRBJ2-7	14	.	TRBD2	CASSPGLARYEQYF	TGTGCCAGCAGTCCCGGACTAGCGAGGTACGAGCAGTACTTC
TRBV19	TRBJ2-5	16	.	TRBD2	CASSITSGGQGGTQYF	TGTGCCAGTAGTATAACTAGCGGGGGCCAAGGGGGGACCCAGTACTTC
TRBV2	TRBJ1-1	13	.	TRBD1	CASSEYIGGSAFF	TGTGCCAGCAGTGAATACATAGGGGGCTCAGCTTTCTTT
TRBV5-4	TRBJ2-5	15	.	TRBD2	CASSNPTSGQETQYF	TGTGCCAGCAGTAATCCGACTAGCGGCCAGGAGACCCAGTACTTC
TRBV5-1	TRBJ2-5	14	.	TRBD2	CASSLAGSGGTQYF	TGCGCCAGCAGCTTGGCTGGGAGCGGGGGGACCCAGTACTTC
TRBV7-2	TRBJ2-7	11	.	.	CASSLDSEQYF	TGTGCCAGCAGCTTAGATAGTGAGCAGTACTTC
TRBV5-6	TRBJ2-3	15	.	TRBD2	CASIGLAGYTDTQYF	TGTGCCAGCATCGGACTAGCGGGGTACACAGATACGCAGTATTTT
TRBV11-2	TRBJ2-2	16	.	.	CASTWGRGGATGELFF	TGTGCCAGCACCTGGGGGAGAGGGGGGGCCACCGGGGAGCTGTTTTTT
TRBV19	TRBJ1-1	14	.	.	CASRPVGVGTEAFF	TGTGCCAGTAGGCCTGTAGGGGTTGGCACTGAAGCTTTCTTT
TRBV27	TRBJ1-6	14	.	TRBD1	CASRVGQGNSPLHF	TGTGCCAGCAGGGTAGGACAGGGTAATTCACCCCTCCACTTT
TRBV4-1	TRBJ2-7	15	.	.	CASSLRRDTSYEQYF	TGCGCCAGCAGCCTAAGAAGAGACACCTCCTACGAGCAGTACTTC
TRBV19	TRBJ1-1	17	.	TRBD1	CASSTSPGAGGGTEAFF	TGTGCCAGTAGTACCTCCCCAGGCGCAGGGGGCGGCACTGAAGCTTTCTTT
TRBV4-2	TRBJ2-3	17	medium-sized	.	CASSQDFRTPVTDTQYF	TGTGCCAGCAGCCAAGATTTTAGGACACCAGTCACAGATACGCAGTATTTT
TRBV2	TRBJ2-5	13	.	TRBD1	CASSGQGLETQYF	TGTGCCAGCAGTGGACAGGGTTTGGAGACCCAGTACTTC
TRBV7-9	TRBJ1-2	15	.	.	CASSLIRESNYGYTF	TGTGCCAGCAGCTTAATCAGGGAATCTAACTATGGCTACACCTTC
TRBV4-2	TRBJ2-2	16	.	TRBD2	CASSQMVSGGTGELFF	TGTGCCAGCAGCCAAATGGTTAGCGGGGGGACCGGGGAGCTGTTTTTT
TRBV6-5	TRBJ2-7	14	.	.	CASRGDLTINEQYF	TGTGCCAGCCGAGGGGACTTAACCATCAACGAGCAGTACTTC
TRBV27	TRBJ1-1	13	.	.	CASLQWGGTEAFF	TGTGCCAGCTTACAATGGGGAGGCACTGAAGCTTTCTTT
TRBV5-1	TRBJ2-5	13	.	.	CASGRNGVETQYF	TGCGCCAGCGGGCGCAACGGTGTGGAGACCCAGTACTTC
TRBV4-1	TRBJ1-1	15	.	.	CASSQSGHQNTEAFF	TGCGCCAGCAGCCAATCTGGACACCAGAACACTGAAGCTTTCTTT